A selection of T cell receptor beta chains follows, all from one sample in a study of T cells in Graves' hyperthyroidism and ophthalmopathy. Each CDR3 protein gets one entry after TCRdb re-called the multiplex PCR reads with MiXCR. The data show around 600,000 distinct CDR3 sequences, about 14% seen once. Sequencing was carried out using blood. The source is a woman in her forties or fifties with Graves' ophthalmopathy. Each CDR3 is given with its conserved first and last residue. A D gene is named only where the DNA matches it firmly. Rows may omit the clone size; those that give it use once, few, many or a size class.

v_gene: TRBV4-1
j_gene: TRBJ2-2
abundance: few
d_gene: TRBD2
CDR3aa: CASSQERTVAGATGELFF
CDR3nt: TGCGCCAGCAGCCAAGAAAGGACGGTAGCGGGAGCCACCGGGGAGCTGTTTTTT

v_gene: TRBV7-9
j_gene: TRBJ2-7
abundance: many
d_gene: NA
CDR3aa: CASSFGVDEQYF
CDR3nt: TGTGCCAGCAGCTTCGGGGTCGACGAGCAGTACTTC

v_gene: TRBV11-2
j_gene: TRBJ1-2
abundance: many
d_gene: TRBD1
CDR3aa: CASSPRQGLPFSYGYTF
CDR3nt: TGTGCCAGCAGCCCGAGACAGGGCTTGCCGTTTAGCTATGGCTACACCTTC

v_gene: TRBV13
j_gene: TRBJ2-1
abundance: many
d_gene: TRBD1
CDR3aa: CASSLRTGDRYNEQFF
CDR3nt: TGTGCCAGCAGCTTAAGGACAGGGGATAGATACAATGAGCAGTTCTTC

v_gene: TRBV29-1
j_gene: TRBJ2-1
abundance: many
d_gene: TRBD2
CDR3aa: CSVQKRGPHNEQFF
CDR3nt: TGCAGCGTCCAAAAGCGGGGTCCACACAATGAGCAGTTCTTC

v_gene: TRBV7-8
j_gene: TRBJ1-2
abundance: NA
d_gene: NA
CDR3aa: CASSSGYRAANYGYTF
CDR3nt: TGTGCCAGCAGCTCAGGATACAGGGCCGCTAACTATGGCTACACCTTC

v_gene: TRBV7-9
j_gene: TRBJ2-1
abundance: many
d_gene: TRBD2
CDR3aa: CASSLRTSSYNEQFF
CDR3nt: TGTGCCAGCAGCCTCAGGACTAGCTCCTACAATGAGCAGTTCTTC

v_gene: TRBV6-2/TRBV6-3
j_gene: TRBJ1-2
abundance: few
d_gene: NA
CDR3aa: CASSYRIYGYTF
CDR3nt: TGTGCCAGCAGTTACCGGATCTATGGCTACACCTTC

v_gene: TRBV6-1
j_gene: TRBJ1-1
abundance: NA
d_gene: NA
CDR3aa: CATNGRGSLNTEAFF
CDR3nt: TGTGCCACCAACGGACGGGGGTCGCTGAACACTGAAGCTTTCTTT

v_gene: TRBV28
j_gene: TRBJ2-3
abundance: few
d_gene: NA
CDR3aa: CAGGGTVGTDTQYF
CDR3nt: TGTGCCGGGGGGGGGACAGTGGGAACAGATACGCAGTATTTT

v_gene: TRBV20-1
j_gene: TRBJ1-5
abundance: many
d_gene: NA
CDR3aa: CSASPLTGTGQPQHF
CDR3nt: TGCAGTGCTAGTCCCCTTACAGGGACGGGGCAGCCCCAGCATTTT

v_gene: TRBV30
j_gene: TRBJ2-7
abundance: many
d_gene: TRBD2
CDR3aa: CAWSVGTNYEQYF
CDR3nt: TGTGCCTGGAGTGTTGGGACTAACTACGAGCAGTACTTC

v_gene: TRBV4-3
j_gene: TRBJ1-2
abundance: NA
d_gene: NA
CDR3aa: CASSQEAGYGYTF
CDR3nt: TGCGCCAGCAGCCAAGAGGCGGGGTATGGCTACACCTTC

v_gene: TRBV20-1
j_gene: TRBJ2-7
abundance: NA
d_gene: TRBD2
CDR3aa: CSASSRGTSGSSYEQYF
CDR3nt: TGCAGTGCTAGTTCCCGGGGGACTAGCGGGAGCAGTTACGAGCAGTACTTC

v_gene: TRBV19
j_gene: TRBJ2-1
abundance: NA
d_gene: TRBD2
CDR3aa: CASSRRTSDHNEQFF
CDR3nt: TGTGCCAGTAGTAGGCGGACTAGCGACCACAATGAGCAGTTCTTC

v_gene: TRBV9
j_gene: TRBJ2-2
abundance: few
d_gene: TRBD1
CDR3aa: CASSTQGATGELFF
CDR3nt: TGTGCCAGCAGCACACAGGGGGCGACCGGGGAGCTGTTTTTT

v_gene: TRBV11-1
j_gene: TRBJ2-2
abundance: many
d_gene: TRBD1
CDR3aa: CASSPDRGVGGELFF
CDR3nt: TGTGCCAGCAGCCCGGACAGGGGGGTTGGCGGGGAGCTGTTTTTT

v_gene: TRBV30
j_gene: TRBJ2-6
abundance: many
d_gene: NA
CDR3aa: CAWSDRLRRLGSGANVLTF
CDR3nt: TGTGCCTGGAGTGACCGACTGCGACGGCTTGGTTCTGGGGCCAACGTCCTGACTTTC

v_gene: TRBV4-3
j_gene: TRBJ1-1
abundance: few
d_gene: TRBD1
CDR3aa: CASSQDRGTEAFF
CDR3nt: TGCGCCAGCAGCCAGGACAGGGGGACTGAAGCTTTCTTT

v_gene: TRBV20-1
j_gene: TRBJ1-5
abundance: many
d_gene: NA
CDR3aa: CSAKPPRVTGQPQHF
CDR3nt: TGCAGTGCTAAACCTCCTCGGGTTACGGGTCAGCCCCAGCATTTT

v_gene: TRBV11-3
j_gene: TRBJ2-4
abundance: many
d_gene: NA
CDR3aa: CASSLGGVTGNIQYF
CDR3nt: TGTGCCAGCAGCTTAGGGGGGGTGACAGGCAACATTCAGTACTTC

v_gene: TRBV28
j_gene: TRBJ1-2
abundance: NA
d_gene: NA
CDR3aa: CASSLYNTNYGYTF
CDR3nt: TGTGCCAGCAGTTTATACAACACTAACTATGGCTACACCTTC

v_gene: TRBV13
j_gene: TRBJ1-2
abundance: NA
d_gene: NA
CDR3aa: CASSATRRGDGYTF
CDR3nt: TGTGCCAGCAGCGCCACCCGACGGGGTGATGGCTACACCTTC

v_gene: TRBV2
j_gene: TRBJ2-5
abundance: many
d_gene: NA
CDR3aa: CASSEGRGITRETQYF
CDR3nt: TGTGCCAGCAGTGAAGGCAGGGGAATCACCCGGGAGACCCAGTACTTC

v_gene: TRBV2
j_gene: TRBJ2-2
abundance: many
d_gene: TRBD1
CDR3aa: CASSGTGTGNTGELFF
CDR3nt: TGTGCCAGCAGTGGTACGGGGACAGGGAACACCGGGGAGCTGTTTTTT

v_gene: TRBV14
j_gene: TRBJ2-7
abundance: many
d_gene: TRBD1
CDR3aa: CASSQVTGFIYEQYF
CDR3nt: TGTGCCAGCAGCCAAGTGACAGGGTTCATCTACGAGCAGTACTTC

v_gene: TRBV28
j_gene: TRBJ2-2
abundance: few
d_gene: NA
CDR3aa: CASRPRGNSGELFF
CDR3nt: TGTGCCAGCAGACCCCGAGGGAACTCCGGGGAGCTGTTTTTT

v_gene: TRBV20-1
j_gene: TRBJ2-7
abundance: many
d_gene: TRBD1
CDR3aa: CSATRTGINYEQYF
CDR3nt: TGCAGTGCCACTCGGACAGGCATAAACTACGAGCAGTACTTC

v_gene: TRBV27
j_gene: TRBJ2-1
abundance: few
d_gene: TRBD2
CDR3aa: CASSFPKDRTSGSYNEQFF
CDR3nt: TGTGCCAGCAGTTTCCCCAAGGACCGTACTAGCGGTTCCTACAATGAGCAGTTCTTC

v_gene: TRBV15
j_gene: TRBJ2-1
abundance: many
d_gene: NA
CDR3aa: CATSRDRTGLGGEQFF
CDR3nt: TGTGCCACCAGCAGAGACCGGACAGGTTTGGGGGGAGAGCAGTTCTTC

v_gene: TRBV5-1
j_gene: TRBJ2-1
abundance: few
d_gene: NA
CDR3aa: CASSSRDYNEQFF
CDR3nt: TGCGCCAGCAGCAGCCGGGACTACAATGAGCAGTTCTTC

v_gene: TRBV16
j_gene: TRBJ2-2
abundance: once
d_gene: NA
CDR3aa: CASSQFISGKRTGELFF
CDR3nt: TGTGCCAGTAGCCAATTTATTAGCGGAAAGCGCACCGGGGAGCTGTTTTTT

v_gene: TRBV29-1
j_gene: TRBJ1-3
abundance: NA
d_gene: TRBD1
CDR3aa: CSVETDRGSGNTIYF
CDR3nt: TGCAGCGTTGAGACAGACAGGGGATCTGGAAACACCATATATTTT

v_gene: TRBV7-2
j_gene: TRBJ2-3
abundance: many
d_gene: NA
CDR3aa: CASSLALGITDTQYF
CDR3nt: TGTGCCAGCAGCTTAGCGCTGGGGATCACAGATACGCAGTATTTT

v_gene: TRBV12-3/TRBV12-4
j_gene: TRBJ1-2
abundance: NA
d_gene: TRBD1
CDR3aa: CASSQGTGSNYGYTF
CDR3nt: TGTGCCAGCAGTCAGGGGACAGGGAGTAACTATGGCTACACCTTC

v_gene: TRBV7-8
j_gene: TRBJ2-3
abundance: many
d_gene: NA
CDR3aa: CASSLALVGTDTQYF
CDR3nt: TGTGCCAGCAGCTTAGCACTAGTTGGCACAGATACGCAGTATTTT

v_gene: TRBV7-2
j_gene: TRBJ2-7
abundance: many
d_gene: NA
CDR3aa: CASSHEPAYEQYF
CDR3nt: TGTGCCAGCAGCCACGAGCCCGCATACGAGCAGTACTTC

v_gene: TRBV7-3
j_gene: TRBJ2-7
abundance: NA
d_gene: TRBD2
CDR3aa: CASSLGLAAFGEQYF
CDR3nt: TGTGCCAGCAGTCTCGGACTAGCGGCCTTTGGCGAGCAGTACTTC

v_gene: TRBV5-8
j_gene: TRBJ2-5
abundance: many
d_gene: TRBD1
CDR3aa: CASSKRTGGGETQYF
CDR3nt: TGTGCCAGCAGCAAGCGAACAGGGGGCGGTGAGACCCAGTACTTC